One T cell receptor beta chain is described in this entry. Its antigen remains unidentified. An end of the junction does not agree with germline; a read error may underlie this. These data are taken from a study of cytomegalovirus exposure and HLA in healthy donors. Study-wide background: An analysis done earlier identified about 100 million unique TCR beta sequences from around 180 million T cells. Broader study findings: For most TCR beta V segments, an earlier analysis put the productive rate at about 87% or about 30% of the time.

The CDR3 has 15 residues. Germline V gene data show CDR1 as LNHDA and CDR2 as SQIVND (reference sequence). The PCR had 60 Vbeta and 13 Jbeta primers. Here immunoSEQ multiplex PCR was the method, and the copy in TCRdb shows in-frame clones only, minus some. The sample yields under 200,000 clones, over 70% seen once. The specimen was PBMCs. The genes are TRBV19 and TRBJ2-5; TRBD2 matches at 9 bases. This receptor was obtained from a man aged 45 to 65 in good health and CMV-seropositive. CDR3 nucleotide sequence: TGTGTCAGTAGTATCCTTAGCGGGGGTAAAGAGACCCAGTACTTC. Protein: CVSSILSGGKETQYF.